One and the same sample provided the 12 T cell receptor beta chains below, sequenced in a study of cytomegalovirus exposure and HLA in healthy donors. This table comes from immunoSEQ multiplex PCR, and its TCRdb copy is limited to in-frame clones, with some not included. The sample lists about 360,000 clones, about nine tenths occurring once. Material for sequencing was PBMCs. The receptors originated from a woman in her late teens or twenties in good health and CMV-seronegative.

The rearrangement joins TRBV28 to TRBJ1-4, with D maybe TRBD1 (6 bases). Germline V CDR1 and CDR2: MDHEN, SYDVKM. The V end was cut by 8 bases, the J end by 5 bases, with 15 bases between. The CDR3 has 14 residues. The CDR3 DNA sequence: TGTGCCAGCGGGCCGGGGGGGGCAAATGAAAAACTGTTTTTT. It yields the protein CASGPGGANEKLFF. Drawing the rest from reference TRBV28 and TRBJ1-4, the complete variable domain is DVKVTQSSRYLVKRTGEKVFLECVQDMDHENMFWYRQDPGLGLRLIYFSYDVKMKEKGDIPEGYSVSREKKERFSLILESASTNQTSMYLCASGPGGANEKLFFGSGTQLSVL.

In regard to this clone: Other DNA sequences of this sample code for an identical CDR3. V is TRBV7-9 and J is TRBJ1-5; a possible D gene is TRBD1 (5 bases). The CDR3 totals 14 residues. Per the germline V gene, CDR1 is SEHNR and CDR2 is FQNEAQ (reference sequence). V dropped 4 bases and J dropped 7 bases, with 14 bases sitting between them. CDR3 coding DNA: TGTGCCAGCAGCTACGGGACCGGGGGACAGCCCCAGCATTTT. Amino acid sequence: CASSYGTGGQPQHF. The full variable domain, rest sourced from reference TRBV7-9 and TRBJ1-5, is DTGVSQNPRHKITKRGQNVTFRCDPISEHNRLYWYRQTLGQGPEFLTYFQNEAQLEKSRLLSDRFSAERPKGSFSTLEIQRTEQGDSAMYLCASSYGTGGQPQHFGDGTRLSIL.

The chain uses TRBV27 and TRBJ2-7, with 12 bases matching TRBD2. CDR1 and CDR2 (germline): MNHEY, SMNVEV (reference sequence). Trimming cost V 4 bases and J 1 base; bases outside gene matches: 8. The CDR3 has 17 amino acids. This CDR3 is CASSSHATSGSSYEQYF. CDR3 bases: TGTGCCAGCAGTTCCCACGCGACTAGCGGGAGTTCCTACGAGCAGTACTTC.

CDR3 bases: TGTGCCAGCAGTTACGGTCTGGGCGATCAGCCCCAGCATTTT. Translation gives CASSYGLGDQPQHF. This chain joins TRBV6-5 and TRBJ1-5, with D uncertain. This CDR3 spans 14 amino acids. Trimming took off 2 bases at V and 5 bases at J, with 10 bases between the two ends. Germline CDR1 MNHEY, CDR2 SVGAGI.

V is TRBV7-8 and J is TRBJ1-2; the D gene is possibly TRBD1 (5 bases). CDR3 size: 16 residues. Germline V gene sequence: CDR1 SGHVS, CDR2 FQNEAQ. The ends were cut back, 5 bases at V and 5 bases at J, with 21 bases in the middle. In nucleotides, the CDR3 is TGTGCCAGCAGCCCGGCCCGGGGGATCACTTGGTATGGCTACACCTTC. It specifies CASSPARGITWYGYTF. The whole variable domain, filled in from reference TRBV7-8 and TRBJ1-2, reads GAGVSQSPRYKVAKRGQDVALRCDPISGHVSLFWYQQALGQGPEFLTYFQNEAQLDKSGLPSDRFFAERPEGSVSTLKIQRTQQEDSAVYLCASSPARGITWYGYTFGSGTRLTVV.

This chain connects TRBV27 to TRBJ1-1, with 7 bases identical to TRBD1. The CDR3 has 14 residues. Germline V lookup: CDR1 MNHEY, CDR2 SMNVEV (reference sequence). With V trimmed by 10 bases and J by 3 bases, 11 bases remained unmatched. The CDR3 region is CAIRTSGGHTEAFF. The CDR3 DNA sequence: TGTGCCATACGAACTTCAGGGGGGCACACTGAAGCTTTCTTT.

The chain is built from TRBV6-1 and TRBJ2-3; TRBD2 matches 7 bases. CDR3 length: 15 residues. J was trimmed by 6 bases and V by 6 bases; bases with no gene match: 12. Germline CDR1 and CDR2: MNHNS and SASEGT. CDR3 region: CASRGTRGDSDTQYF. In DNA form, the CDR3 reads TGTGCCAGCAGGGGGACTCGGGGGGACTCCGATACGCAGTATTTT.

V usage is TRBV28 and J usage is TRBJ1-1; 7 positions agree with TRBD1. The germline CDR1 and CDR2 sequences are MDHEN and SYDVKM. The CDR3 runs to 17 residues. Trimming at V came to 6 bases and at J to 2 bases, leaving 15 bases not matched to a gene. CDR3 DNA sequence: TGTGCCAGCAGCTCAGAAACAGGGGTGGGAGGTAACACTGAAGCTTTCTTT. This gives the protein CASSSETGVGGNTEAFF. The full variable domain, rest sourced from reference TRBV28 and TRBJ1-1, is DVKVTQSSRYLVKRTGEKVFLECVQDMDHENMFWYRQDPGLGLRLIYFSYDVKMKEKGDIPEGYSVSREKKERFSLILESASTNQTSMYLCASSSETGVGGNTEAFFGQGTRLTVV.

The chain couples TRBV9 to TRBJ1-4; TRBD1 might be the D (5 bases). Trimming removed 3 bases from V and 11 bases from J, with 14 bases in between. Germline CDR1 is SGDLS and CDR2 is YYNGEE. The length of the CDR3 is 13 residues. CDR3 DNA sequence: TGTGCCAGCAGCGCCGGGACTCTGGGGAAACTGTTTTTT. Translating gives CASSAGTLGKLFF.

V gene TRBV7-9 combines with J gene TRBJ2-3; 13 nucleotides align to TRBD2. Germline-derived CDR1 and CDR2 are SEHNR and FQNEAQ (reference sequence). The CDR3 covers 18 residues. V gave up 6 bases and J gave up 2 bases; unmatched junction bases: 11. CDR3 sequence: CASSATSGGAPFTDTQYF. The CDR3 bases are TGTGCCAGCAGTGCAACTAGCGGGGGGGCCCCCTTCACAGATACGCAGTATTTT.

The chain joins TRBV5-6 to TRBJ2-5, with D possibly being TRBD1 (5 bases). CDR1 SGHDT and CDR2 YYEEEE come from the germline V gene. CDR3 size: 16 residues. The V end was cut by 0 bases, the J end by 5 bases, with 17 bases between. Written as DNA, the CDR3 is TGTGCCAGCAGCTTGGAGGGGCTACTTTACCGCGAGACCCAGTACTTC. This codes for CASSLEGLLYRETQYF.

The rearrangement joins TRBV6-5 to TRBJ2-3; TRBD1 matches 10 bases. V lost 4 bases to trimming and J lost 3 bases; unmatched junction nucleotides: 4. The CDR3 contains 15 residues. Germline V lookup: CDR1 MNHEY, CDR2 SVGAGI. The CDR3 sequence is CASSSDRGLTDTQYF. The CDR3 nucleotides are TGTGCCAGCAGTTCCGACAGGGGGCTGACAGATACGCAGTATTTT.